The 12 T cell receptor beta chains reported below all come from one sample, sequenced in a study of T cells in Graves' hyperthyroidism and ophthalmopathy. Amplification of TCR beta CDR3 regions was performed using RNA transcripts as template. HTBI primers were employed in a first-round RT-PCR of the TCR CDR3. TCRdb called the multiplex PCR reads again in MiXCR, with one record for every CDR3 protein. The sample includes hundreds of thousands of distinct CDR3 sequences, 14% of them seen just once. Sequences were obtained from blood. Receptors were obtained from a woman between 18 and 29 years old with Graves' hyperthyroidism.

There are a few counts of this clonotype. J is TRBJ1-2 and V is TRBV6-1; TRBD1 matches at 8 bases. Germline V gene sequence: CDR1 MNHNS, CDR2 SASEGT. The CDR3 sequence is 13 residues long. J was trimmed by 6 bases and V by 6 bases; bases with no gene match: 6. CDR3 in DNA: TGTGCCAGCAGCCGCGGACAGGGCGATGGCTACACCTTC. This translates into CASSRGQGDGYTF.

The V gene is TRBV2, the J gene TRBJ1-1; D is perhaps TRBD1 (6 bases). V was clipped by 9 bases and J by 6 bases, with 14 bases between them. The CDR3 contains 12 residues. Germline V gene data show CDR1 as SNHLY and CDR2 as FYNNEI. The DNA for the CDR3 is TGTGCCAGGGAAGGGGGGGGGTCTGAAGCTTTCTTT. Its translation: CAREGGGSEAFF. Complete variable domain (other parts from reference TRBV2 and TRBJ1-1): EPEVTQTPSHQVTQMGQEVILRCVPISNHLYFYWYRQILGQKVEFLVSFYNNEISEKSEIFDDQFSVERPDGSNFTLKIRSTKLEDSAMYFCAREGGGSEAFFGQGTRLTVV.

The table lists this clonotype with a few counts. The junction and the germline gene differ at one end; a read error may be behind it. The chain links TRBV4-2 to TRBJ2-2; D uncertain. Germline CDR1 reads LGHNA; CDR2 reads YNFKEQ. The CDR3 totals 16 residues. CDR3 sequence (DNA): TGTGCCAGCAGCCAAGAACCTGTGTCGAAGACCGGGGAGCTGTTTTTT. Translating gives CASSQEPVSKTGELFF.

This clonotype was observed a few times. J is TRBJ1-6 and V is TRBV11-2, with 8 positions matching TRBD1. The V and J ends lost 6 bases and 10 bases, in that order; junction bases with no gene match: 11. The length of the CDR3 is 15 residues. Germline assignment: CDR1 SGHAT and CDR2 FQNNGV. CDR3 DNA sequence: TGTGCCAGCAGGAGAAAGACAGGGGTCGGATCACCCCTCCACTTT. Protein: CASRRKTGVGSPLHF.

This clonotype has just a few counts. The chain combines TRBV18 with TRBJ2-5; D remains ambiguous. The germline CDR1 and CDR2 sequences are KGHSH and LQKENI. V was pared by 0 bases and J by 5 bases, with 4 bases between. The CDR3 loop spans 12 amino acids. The CDR3 spells CASSPPSETQYF. For the CDR3, the DNA is TGTGCCAGCTCACCACCGTCTGAGACCCAGTACTTC.

V is TRBV2 and J is TRBJ1-2; the D is unclear. Germline CDR1 is SNHLY and CDR2 is FYNNEI. The CDR3 length is 12 residues. The V gene lost 6 bases and the J gene lost 3 bases, with 8 bases spanning the gap. The CDR3 loop is CASRRSDYGYTF. The CDR3 nucleotides are TGTGCCAGCAGGCGGTCGGACTATGGCTACACCTTC.

Only a few counts were recorded for this clonotype. The genes are TRBV4-3 and TRBJ2-2, with D possibly matching TRBD2 (6 bases). Looked up from germline, CDR1 is LGHNA and CDR2 is YSLEER. CDR3 length: 17 amino acids. With 1 base removed from V and 1 base from J, the gap between germline ends came to 13 bases. Here the CDR3 reads CASSQGLLALNTGELFF. The CDR3 DNA is TGCGCCAGCAGCCAAGGACTCCTAGCGCTGAACACCGGGGAGCTGTTTTTT.

This clonotype has a count of ten or more. This rearrangement joins TRBV28 to TRBJ2-5; D gene unclear. CDR3 size: 16 residues. Trimming removed 1 base from V and 2 bases from J, with 14 bases in between. The germline CDR1 and CDR2 sequences are MDHEN and SYDVKM. CDR3: CASSLLRPAPQETQYF. For the CDR3, the DNA is TGTGCCAGCAGTTTATTACGGCCGGCACCTCAAGAGACCCAGTACTTC.

The sample holds a few counts of this clonotype. A junction end diverges from the germline sequence, so it may reflect a read error. The chain employs TRBV27 and TRBJ2-3; 8 bases align to TRBD1. The V gene's germline CDR1 is MNHEY and CDR2 SMNVEV (reference sequence). This CDR3 comprises 14 residues. CDR3 sequence: CASSYQTGGDPQYF. CDR3 bases: TGTGCCAGCAGTTACCAAACAGGGGGAGATCCGCAGTATTTT.

The rearrangement joins TRBV7-2 to TRBJ2-1; 13 bases fit TRBD2. The CDR3 contains 20 residues. Per germline, CDR1 SGHTA and CDR2 FQGNSA. V lost 6 bases and J lost 0; bases outside the gene matches: 14. DNA for the CDR3: TGTGCCAGCAGACAAGGGGGACTAGCGGGAACCTGGGGCTCCTACAATGAGCAGTTCTTC. Its translation: CASRQGGLAGTWGSYNEQFF.

This rearrangement joins TRBV4-1 to TRBJ2-3; 11 bases map to TRBD2. Germline lookup yields CDR1 MGHRA and CDR2 YSYEKL. CDR3 length: 19 residues. The ends lost 1 base at V and 0 bases at J; junction bases unmatched: 9. The CDR3 region has the DNA TGCGCCAGCAGCCAAGGATTCTTGGGACTAGCGGCTAGCACAGATACGCAGTATTTT. Translated, it gives CASSQGFLGLAASTDTQYF.

J is TRBJ1-1 and V is TRBV4-3; 10 nucleotides agree with TRBD1. Germline CDR1 is LGHNA and CDR2 is YSLEER. The CDR3 consists of 15 residues. The trim removed 4 bases at V and 3 bases at J, leaving 5 bases unmatched. The CDR3 sequence is CASSPDRGLYTEAFF. The CDR3 bases are TGCGCCAGCAGCCCAGACAGGGGGCTTTACACTGAAGCTTTCTTT.